This is a list of T cell receptor beta chains from one sample in a study of human T cells and chemical hapten exposure. TCRdb called the RACE reads again in MiXCR, with one record for every CDR3 protein. This table has about 81,000 distinct CDR3 sequences, roughly a tenth appearing once. Source: whole blood, taken in connection with sensitization to the hapten diphenylcyclopropenone (DPC). All receptors come from a woman aged 25 to 45 with alopecia areata. Some clones in this sample may be carry-over from other donors' samples. The CDR3 runs from the conserved cysteine through the conserved F or W. Each record gives: D gene, V gene, J gene, clone size, CDR3 DNA, CDR3 protein. A D gene is named only where the DNA matches it firmly. Size values are once, few and many counts, or a class for expanded clones, and some rows have none.

D: NA
V: TRBV29-1
J: TRBJ2-4
size: few
DNA: TGCAGCGTTGTGCCGGACCTAGCCAAAAACATTCAGTACTTC
CDR3: CSVVPDLAKNIQYF

D: NA
V: TRBV20-1
J: TRBJ2-5
size: few
DNA: TGCAGTGCTAGAGATGCGCGGGCTTCAGAGACCCAGTACTTC
CDR3: CSARDARASETQYF

D: NA
V: TRBV18
J: TRBJ2-7
size: many
DNA: TGTGCCAGCTCATCAGGGGTCGAGCAGTACTTC
CDR3: CASSSGVEQYF

D: NA
V: TRBV15
J: TRBJ1-4
size: many
DNA: TGTGCCACCAGCAAAGATGCAGGAACAACTAATGAAAAACTGTTTTTT
CDR3: CATSKDAGTTNEKLFF

D: NA
V: TRBV7-9
J: TRBJ2-3
size: many
DNA: TGTGCCAGCACCTTCTCGCTCGGCTCCACAGATACGCAGTATTTT
CDR3: CASTFSLGSTDTQYF

D: NA
V: TRBV28
J: TRBJ1-4
size: NA
DNA: TGTGCCAGCGGTAACAGGTTGAATGAAAAACTGTTTTTT
CDR3: CASGNRLNEKLFF

D: NA
V: TRBV29-1
J: TRBJ2-1
size: NA
DNA: TGCAGCGTTGAGTCGGGGGGCTCTCCAAATGAGCAGTTCTTC
CDR3: CSVESGGSPNEQFF

D: NA
V: TRBV7-2
J: TRBJ1-6
size: many
DNA: TGTGCCAGCAGCTTATCCCACGGCGGTCGCCGGGGGAAAAATTCACCCCTCCACTTT
CDR3: CASSLSHGGRRGKNSPLHF

D: NA
V: TRBV25-1
J: TRBJ1-1
size: NA
DNA: TGTGCCAGCAGTGAATTACGGGGGTGGAACACTGAAGCTTTCTTT
CDR3: CASSELRGWNTEAFF

D: TRBD2
V: TRBV20-1
J: TRBJ2-3
size: NA
DNA: TGCAGTGCCACCGGGACTAGCGGGGGGGCAGGTCTGTATTTT
CDR3: CSATGTSGGAGLYF

D: NA
V: TRBV7-6
J: TRBJ2-5
size: many
DNA: TGTGCCAGCAGCCAACAAGAGACCCAGTACTTC
CDR3: CASSQQETQYF

D: NA
V: TRBV12-3/TRBV12-4
J: TRBJ2-3
size: NA
DNA: TGTGCCAGCAGTTTAGGGTTTTCGGTCACAGATACGCAGTATTTT
CDR3: CASSLGFSVTDTQYF

D: NA
V: TRBV6-5
J: TRBJ2-4
size: many
DNA: TGTGCCAGCAGGCCGTTAGCCAAAAACATTCAGTACTTC
CDR3: CASRPLAKNIQYF

D: TRBD2
V: TRBV20-1
J: TRBJ2-5
size: many
DNA: TGCAGTGCCATGGTTGCGGGGGGGCCCCAAGAGACCCAGTACTTC
CDR3: CSAMVAGGPQETQYF

D: NA
V: TRBV20-1
J: TRBJ2-6
size: NA
DNA: TGCAGTGCTAGAAGTGTCGGGGAGACTGGGGCCAACGTCCTGACTTTC
CDR3: CSARSVGETGANVLTF